This TCR beta chain was profiled in a study of cytomegalovirus exposure and HLA in healthy donors. For the study at large: Earlier, 150 million to 200 million T cells were analyzed, and about 100 million unique TCR beta sequences were found among them. Study-level findings and limits: The study reported that TCR beta sequences accurately predicted HLA-A and HLA-B alleles in most subjects. Further analysis was carried out later, and it showed several of the most significant clusters appearing linked to common viral pathogens. Most CMV-associated TCR beta chains were later found to appear HLA-restricted.

As for this clone: The target antigen is unknown.

PCR primers comprised 60 Vbeta and 13 Jbeta primers. TCRdb's table, derived via immunoSEQ multiplex PCR, lists solely in-frame clones and lacks some. This repertoire shows roughly 200,000 clones, more than 65% found once; its top ten account for under 0.6%. V lost 6 bases, J lost 8 bases, and 19 bases lay in between. Germline values: CDR1 ENHRY, CDR2 SYGVKD. This CDR3 comprises 14 residues. The chain employs TRBV10-3 and TRBJ1-2; D gene ambiguous. The specimen was PBMCs. This sequence was found in a woman in her forties or fifties in good health and CMV-seronegative. The CDR3 bases are TGTGCCATCAGCATTACAGACTACCCGGCGGGCTACACCTTC. Translating it yields CAISITDYPAGYTF.